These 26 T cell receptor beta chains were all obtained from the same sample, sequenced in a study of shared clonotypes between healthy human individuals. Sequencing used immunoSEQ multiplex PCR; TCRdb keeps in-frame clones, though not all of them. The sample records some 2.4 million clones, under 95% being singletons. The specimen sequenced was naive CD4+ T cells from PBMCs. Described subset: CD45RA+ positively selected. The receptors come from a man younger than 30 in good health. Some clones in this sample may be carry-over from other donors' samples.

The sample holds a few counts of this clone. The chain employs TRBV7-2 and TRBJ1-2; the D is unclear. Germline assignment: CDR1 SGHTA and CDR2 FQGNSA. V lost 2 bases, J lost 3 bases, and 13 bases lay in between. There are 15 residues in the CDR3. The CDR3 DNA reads TGTGCCAGCAGCTTACGGGCCGAAGGCGACTATGGCTACACCTTC. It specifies CASSLRAEGDYGYTF.

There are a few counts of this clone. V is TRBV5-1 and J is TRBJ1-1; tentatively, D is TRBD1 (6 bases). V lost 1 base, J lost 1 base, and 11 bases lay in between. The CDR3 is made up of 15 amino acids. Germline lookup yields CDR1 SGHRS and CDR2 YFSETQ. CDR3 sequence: CASSLRGPPNTEAFF. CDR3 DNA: TGCGCCAGCAGCTTGCGGGGGCCACCGAACACTGAAGCTTTCTTT.

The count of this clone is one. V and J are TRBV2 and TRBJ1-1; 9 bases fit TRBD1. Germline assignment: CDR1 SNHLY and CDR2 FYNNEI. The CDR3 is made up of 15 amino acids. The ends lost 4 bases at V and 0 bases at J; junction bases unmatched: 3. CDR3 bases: TGTGCCAGCAGTGGGTGGACAGGGGTGAACACTGAAGCTTTCTTT. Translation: CASSGWTGVNTEAFF. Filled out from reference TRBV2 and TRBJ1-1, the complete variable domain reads EPEVTQTPSHQVTQMGQEVILRCVPISNHLYFYWYRQILGQKVEFLVSFYNNEISEKSEIFDDQFSVERPDGSNFTLKIRSTKLEDSAMYFCASSGWTGVNTEAFFGQGTRLTVV.

The DNA for the CDR3 is TGTGCCAGTAGTATAACGAGGGGATGGGATGAAAAACTGTTTTTT. Its translation is CASSITRGWDEKLFF. V and J are TRBV19 and TRBJ1-4, with D possibly matching TRBD1 (5 bases). V lost 2 bases and J 6 bases, leaving 13 bases between the germline ends. The germline gives CDR1 LNHDA, CDR2 SQIVND (reference sequence). This CDR3 is built from 15 residues. The full variable domain, rest sourced from reference TRBV19 and TRBJ1-4, is DGGITQSPKYLFRKEGQNVTLSCEQNLNHDAMYWYRQDPGQGLRLIYYSQIVNDFQKGDIAEGYSVSREKKESFPLTVTSAQKNPTAFYLCASSITRGWDEKLFFGSGTQLSVL.

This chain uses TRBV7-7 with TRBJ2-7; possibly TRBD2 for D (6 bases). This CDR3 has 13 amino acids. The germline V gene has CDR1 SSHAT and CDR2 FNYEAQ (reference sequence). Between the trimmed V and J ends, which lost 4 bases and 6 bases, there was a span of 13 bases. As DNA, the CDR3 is TGTGCCAGCAGCTCGATTAAGGAGGGCGAGCAGTACTTC. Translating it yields CASSSIKEGEQYF.

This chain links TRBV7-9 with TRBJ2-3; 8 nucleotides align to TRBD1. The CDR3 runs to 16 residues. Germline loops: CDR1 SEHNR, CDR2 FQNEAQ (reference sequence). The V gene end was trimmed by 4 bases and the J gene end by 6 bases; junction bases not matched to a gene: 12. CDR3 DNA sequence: TGTGCCAGCAGCTGGGGGTCGGCAGGGGGCATGGATACGCAGTATTTT. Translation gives CASSWGSAGGMDTQYF.

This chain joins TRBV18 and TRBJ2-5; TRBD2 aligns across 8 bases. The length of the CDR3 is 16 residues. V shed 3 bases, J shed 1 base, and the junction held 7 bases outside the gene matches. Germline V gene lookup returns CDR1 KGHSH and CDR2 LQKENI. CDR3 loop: CASSPVISGGQETQYF. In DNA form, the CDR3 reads TGTGCCAGCTCACCGGTTATCAGCGGGGGCCAAGAGACCCAGTACTTC. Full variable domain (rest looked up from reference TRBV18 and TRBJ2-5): NAGVMQNPRHLVRRRGQEARLRCSPMKGHSHVYWYRQLPEEGLKFMVYLQKENIIDESGMPKERFSAEFPKEGPSILRIQQVVRGDSAAYFCASSPVISGGQETQYFGPGTRLLVL.

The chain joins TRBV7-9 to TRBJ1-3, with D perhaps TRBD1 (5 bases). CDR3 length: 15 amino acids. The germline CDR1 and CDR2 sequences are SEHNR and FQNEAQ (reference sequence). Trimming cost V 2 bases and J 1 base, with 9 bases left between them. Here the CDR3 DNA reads TGTGCCAGCAGCTTATATGGGGGTTCTGGAAACACCATATATTTT. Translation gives CASSLYGGSGNTIYF.

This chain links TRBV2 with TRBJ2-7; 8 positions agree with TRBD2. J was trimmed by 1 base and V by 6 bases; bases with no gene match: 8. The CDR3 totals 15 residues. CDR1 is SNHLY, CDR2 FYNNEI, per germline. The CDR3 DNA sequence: TGTGCCAGCAGCCTTTTCGGGGGGGTATCCTACGAGCAGTACTTC. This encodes CASSLFGGVSYEQYF.

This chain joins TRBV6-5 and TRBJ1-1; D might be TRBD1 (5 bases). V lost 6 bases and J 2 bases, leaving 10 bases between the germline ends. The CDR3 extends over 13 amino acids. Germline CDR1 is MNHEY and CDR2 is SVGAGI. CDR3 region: CASRRDPNTEAFF. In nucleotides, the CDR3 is TGTGCCAGCAGACGGGACCCCAACACTGAAGCTTTCTTT.

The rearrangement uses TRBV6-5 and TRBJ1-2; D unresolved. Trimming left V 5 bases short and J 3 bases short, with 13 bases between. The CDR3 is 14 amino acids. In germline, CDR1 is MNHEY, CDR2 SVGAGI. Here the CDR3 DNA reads TGTGCCAGCAGTCGTGGCGTGGGGTACTATGGCTACACCTTC. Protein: CASSRGVGYYGYTF.

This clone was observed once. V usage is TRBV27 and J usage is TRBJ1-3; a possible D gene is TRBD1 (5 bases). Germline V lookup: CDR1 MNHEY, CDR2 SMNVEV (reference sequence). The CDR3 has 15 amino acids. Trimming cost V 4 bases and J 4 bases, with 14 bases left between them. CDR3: CASSSTGTGGNTIYF. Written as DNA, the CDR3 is TGTGCCAGCAGTTCCACCGGGACGGGAGGAAACACCATATATTTT.

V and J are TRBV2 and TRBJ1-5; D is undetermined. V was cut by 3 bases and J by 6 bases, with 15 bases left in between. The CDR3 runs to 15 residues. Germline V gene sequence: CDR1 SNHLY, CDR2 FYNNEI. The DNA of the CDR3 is TGTGCCAGCAGTGAGGAGGCACGGTGGGGTCAGCCCCAGCATTTT. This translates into CASSEEARWGQPQHF.

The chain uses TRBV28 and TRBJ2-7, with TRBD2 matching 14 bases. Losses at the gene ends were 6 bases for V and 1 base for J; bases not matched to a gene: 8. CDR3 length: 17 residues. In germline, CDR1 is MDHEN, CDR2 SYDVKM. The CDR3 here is CASRGPGTSGRSYEQYF. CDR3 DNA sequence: TGTGCCAGCAGGGGTCCCGGGACTAGCGGGAGATCCTACGAGCAGTACTTC. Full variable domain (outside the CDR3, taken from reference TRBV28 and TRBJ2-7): DVKVTQSSRYLVKRTGEKVFLECVQDMDHENMFWYRQDPGLGLRLIYFSYDVKMKEKGDIPEGYSVSREKKERFSLILESASTNQTSMYLCASRGPGTSGRSYEQYFGPGTRLTVT.

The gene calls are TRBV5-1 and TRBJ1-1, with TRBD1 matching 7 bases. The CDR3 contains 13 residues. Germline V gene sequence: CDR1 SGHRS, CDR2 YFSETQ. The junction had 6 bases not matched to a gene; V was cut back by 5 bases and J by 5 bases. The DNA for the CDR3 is TGCGCCAGCAGACAGACAGGGAGGACTGAAGCTTTCTTT. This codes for CASRQTGRTEAFF. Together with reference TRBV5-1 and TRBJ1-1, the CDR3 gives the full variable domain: KAGVTQTPRYLIKTRGQQVTLSCSPISGHRSVSWYQQTPGQGLQFLFEYFSETQRNKGNFPGRFSGRQFSNSRSEMNVSTLELGDSALYLCASRQTGRTEAFFGQGTRLTVV.

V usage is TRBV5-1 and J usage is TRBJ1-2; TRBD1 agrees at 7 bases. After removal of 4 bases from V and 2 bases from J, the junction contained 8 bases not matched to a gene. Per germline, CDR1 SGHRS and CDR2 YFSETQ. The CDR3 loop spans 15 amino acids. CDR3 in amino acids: CASSPRGGSNYGYTF. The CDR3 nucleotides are TGCGCCAGCAGCCCACGAGGGGGCAGCAACTATGGCTACACCTTC.

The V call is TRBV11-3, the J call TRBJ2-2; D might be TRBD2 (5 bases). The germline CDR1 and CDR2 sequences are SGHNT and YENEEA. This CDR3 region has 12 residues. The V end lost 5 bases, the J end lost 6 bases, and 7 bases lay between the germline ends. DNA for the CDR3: TGTGCCAGCAGCAAGGAGGCCGGGGAGCTGTTTTTT. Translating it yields CASSKEAGELFF. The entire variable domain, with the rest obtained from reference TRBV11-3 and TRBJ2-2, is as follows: EAGVVQSPRYKIIEKKQPVAFWCNPISGHNTLYWYLQNLGQGPELLIRYENEEAVDDSQLPKDRFSAERLKGVDSTLKIQPAELGDSAVYLCASSKEAGELFFGEGSRLTVL.

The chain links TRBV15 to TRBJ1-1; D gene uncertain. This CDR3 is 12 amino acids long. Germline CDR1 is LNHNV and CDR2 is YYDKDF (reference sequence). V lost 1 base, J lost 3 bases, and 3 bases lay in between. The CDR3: CATSRADTEAFF. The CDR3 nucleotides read TGTGCCACCAGCAGAGCGGACACTGAAGCTTTCTTT. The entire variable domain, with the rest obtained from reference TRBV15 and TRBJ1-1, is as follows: DAMVIQNPRYQVTQFGKPVTLSCSQTLNHNVMYWYQQKSSQAPKLLFHYYDKDFNNEADTPDNFQSRRPNTSFCFLDIRSPGLGDTAMYLCATSRADTEAFFGQGTRLTVV.

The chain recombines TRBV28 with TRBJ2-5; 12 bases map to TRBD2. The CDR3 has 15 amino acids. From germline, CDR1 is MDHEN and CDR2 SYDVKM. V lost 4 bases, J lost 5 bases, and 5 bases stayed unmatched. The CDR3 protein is CASSSTSGSGETQYF. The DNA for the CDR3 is TGTGCCAGCAGTTCGACTAGCGGGAGCGGGGAGACCCAGTACTTC.

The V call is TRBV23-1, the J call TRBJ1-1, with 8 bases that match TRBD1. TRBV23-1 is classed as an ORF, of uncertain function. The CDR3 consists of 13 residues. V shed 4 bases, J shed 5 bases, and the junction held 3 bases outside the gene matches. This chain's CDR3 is CASSPDRGTEAFF. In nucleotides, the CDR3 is TGCGCCAGCAGTCCCGACAGGGGTACTGAAGCTTTCTTT.

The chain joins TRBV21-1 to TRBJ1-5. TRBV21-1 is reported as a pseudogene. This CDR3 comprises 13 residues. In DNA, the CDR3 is TGTGCCAGCAGCAAACAGCCCGGGTGGGCCCAGCATTTT. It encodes CASSKQPGWAQHF.

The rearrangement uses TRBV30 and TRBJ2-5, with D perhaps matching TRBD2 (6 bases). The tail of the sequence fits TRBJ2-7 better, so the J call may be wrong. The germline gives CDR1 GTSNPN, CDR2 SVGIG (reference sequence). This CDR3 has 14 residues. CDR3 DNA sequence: TGTGCCTGGAGACGGGGGATCGCCTCCTACGAGCAGTACTTC. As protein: CAWRRGIASYEQYF.

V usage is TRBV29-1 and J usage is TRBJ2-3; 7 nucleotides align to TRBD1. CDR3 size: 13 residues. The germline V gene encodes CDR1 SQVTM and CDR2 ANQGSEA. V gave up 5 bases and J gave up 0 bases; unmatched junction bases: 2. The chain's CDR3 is CSVSGQSTDTQYF. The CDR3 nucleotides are TGCAGCGTTTCGGGACAGAGCACAGATACGCAGTATTTT.

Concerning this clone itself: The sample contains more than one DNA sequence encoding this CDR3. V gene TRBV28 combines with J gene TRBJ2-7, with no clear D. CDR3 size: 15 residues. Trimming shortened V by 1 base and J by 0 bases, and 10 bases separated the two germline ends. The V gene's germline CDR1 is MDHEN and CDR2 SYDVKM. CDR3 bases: TGTGCCAGCAGTTTATCAGGCAGGAGCTCCTACGAGCAGTACTTC. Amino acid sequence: CASSLSGRSSYEQYF. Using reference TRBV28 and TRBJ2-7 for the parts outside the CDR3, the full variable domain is DVKVTQSSRYLVKRTGEKVFLECVQDMDHENMFWYRQDPGLGLRLIYFSYDVKMKEKGDIPEGYSVSREKKERFSLILESASTNQTSMYLCASSLSGRSSYEQYFGPGTRLTVT.

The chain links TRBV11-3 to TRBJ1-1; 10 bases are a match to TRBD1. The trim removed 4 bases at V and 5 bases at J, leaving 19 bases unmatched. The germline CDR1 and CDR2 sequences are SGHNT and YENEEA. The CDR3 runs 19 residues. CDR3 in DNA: TGTGCCAGCAGCTCGCTCACCCCGGGACAGGGGTCTTACCGGACTGAAGCTTTCTTT. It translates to CASSSLTPGQGSYRTEAFF. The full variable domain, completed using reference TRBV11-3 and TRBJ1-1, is EAGVVQSPRYKIIEKKQPVAFWCNPISGHNTLYWYLQNLGQGPELLIRYENEEAVDDSQLPKDRFSAERLKGVDSTLKIQPAELGDSAVYLCASSSLTPGQGSYRTEAFFGQGTRLTVV.

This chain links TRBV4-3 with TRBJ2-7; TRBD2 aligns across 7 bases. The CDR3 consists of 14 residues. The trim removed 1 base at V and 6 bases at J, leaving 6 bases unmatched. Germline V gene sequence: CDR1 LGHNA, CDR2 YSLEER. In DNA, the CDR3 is TGCGCCAGCAGCCAAGGGGGAGGGGTTGGCGAGCAGTACTTC. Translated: CASSQGGGVGEQYF.